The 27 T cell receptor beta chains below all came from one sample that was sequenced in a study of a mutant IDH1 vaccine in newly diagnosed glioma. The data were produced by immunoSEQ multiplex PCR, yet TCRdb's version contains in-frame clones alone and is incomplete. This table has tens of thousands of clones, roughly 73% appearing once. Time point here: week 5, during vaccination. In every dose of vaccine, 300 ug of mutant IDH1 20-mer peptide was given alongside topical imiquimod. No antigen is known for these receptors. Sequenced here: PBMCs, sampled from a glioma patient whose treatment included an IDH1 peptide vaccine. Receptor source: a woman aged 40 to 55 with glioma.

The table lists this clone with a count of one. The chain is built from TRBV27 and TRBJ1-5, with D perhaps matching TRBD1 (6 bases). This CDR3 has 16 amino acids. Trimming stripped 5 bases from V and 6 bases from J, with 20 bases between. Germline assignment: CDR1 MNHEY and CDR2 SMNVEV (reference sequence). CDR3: CASSLGRSRGSQPQHF. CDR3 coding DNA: TGTGCCAGCAGTCTGGGGAGAAGCAGGGGCTCTCAGCCCCAGCATTTT.

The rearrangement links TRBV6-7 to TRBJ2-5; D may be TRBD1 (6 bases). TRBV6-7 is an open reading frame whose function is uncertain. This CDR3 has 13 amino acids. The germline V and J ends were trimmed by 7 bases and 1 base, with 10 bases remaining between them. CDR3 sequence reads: CASIPDSQETQYF. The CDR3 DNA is TGTGCCAGCATACCGGACAGCCAAGAGACCCAGTACTTC.

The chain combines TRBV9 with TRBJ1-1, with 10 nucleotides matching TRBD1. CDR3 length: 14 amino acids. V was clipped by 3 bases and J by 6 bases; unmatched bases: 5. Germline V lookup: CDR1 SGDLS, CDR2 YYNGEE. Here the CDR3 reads CASSGQGAKAEAFF. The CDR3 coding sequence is TGTGCCAGCAGCGGACAGGGGGCTAAGGCTGAAGCTTTCTTT.

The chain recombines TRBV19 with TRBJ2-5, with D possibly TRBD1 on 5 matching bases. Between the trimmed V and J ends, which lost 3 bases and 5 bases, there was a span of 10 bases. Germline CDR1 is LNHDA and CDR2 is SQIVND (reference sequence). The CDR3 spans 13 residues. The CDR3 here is CASSMGRAETQYF. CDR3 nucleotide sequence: TGTGCCAGTAGTATGGGCAGGGCTGAGACCCAGTACTTC.

The CDR3 here is CASSEGAAAEDQPQHF. The CDR3 DNA reads as TGTGCCAGCAGTGAGGGAGCGGCGGCAGAAGATCAGCCCCAGCATTTT. The rearrangement joins TRBV6-1 to TRBJ1-5; D unclear. Germline-derived CDR1 and CDR2 are MNHNS and SASEGT. V was trimmed by 3 bases and J by 5 bases, leaving 17 bases between them. This CDR3 is built from 16 residues.

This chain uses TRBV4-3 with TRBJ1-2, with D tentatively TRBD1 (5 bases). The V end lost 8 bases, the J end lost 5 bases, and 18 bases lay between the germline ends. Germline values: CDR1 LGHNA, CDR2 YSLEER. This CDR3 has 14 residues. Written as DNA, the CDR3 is TGCGCCAGCTCTATGGGGCAGGGCTCTTATGGCTACACCTTC. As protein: CASSMGQGSYGYTF.

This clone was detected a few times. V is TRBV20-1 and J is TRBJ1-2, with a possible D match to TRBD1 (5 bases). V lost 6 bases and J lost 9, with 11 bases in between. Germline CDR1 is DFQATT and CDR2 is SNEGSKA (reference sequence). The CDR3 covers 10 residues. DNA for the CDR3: TGCAGTGCCCTCCGGGACCGCTACACCTTC. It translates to CSALRDRYTF.

The CDR3 loop reads CAWMLNLGGYTF. The CDR3 DNA follows: TGTGCCTGGATGCTCAATCTGGGGGGCTACACCTTC. This chain joins TRBV30 and TRBJ1-2; D not resolved. The CDR3 covers 12 residues. Trimming took 4 bases from V and 8 from J, leaving 14 bases between them. The germline V gene encodes CDR1 GTSNPN and CDR2 SVGIG (reference sequence). The full variable domain, completed using reference TRBV30 and TRBJ1-2, is SQTIHQWPATLVQPVGSPLSLECTVEGTSNPNLYWYRQAAGRGLQLLFYSVGIGQISSEVPQNLSASRPQDRQFILSSKKLLLSDSGFYLCAWMLNLGGYTFGSGTRLTVV.

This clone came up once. CDR3 region: CASSPGTVDSPLHF. DNA for the CDR3: TGTGCCAGCAGTCCCGGGACAGTGGATTCACCCCTCCACTTT. The chain carries TRBV28 and TRBJ1-6, with 7 positions matching TRBD1. The CDR3 consists of 14 residues. Germline assignment: CDR1 MDHEN and CDR2 SYDVKM. Trimming removed 5 bases from V and 8 bases from J; junction bases left unmatched: 6.

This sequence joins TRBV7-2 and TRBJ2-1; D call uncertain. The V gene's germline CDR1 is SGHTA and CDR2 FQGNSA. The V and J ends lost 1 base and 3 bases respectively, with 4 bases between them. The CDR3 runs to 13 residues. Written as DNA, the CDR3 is TGTGCCAGCAGCTTAGGGAACTACAATGAGCAGTTCTTC. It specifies CASSLGNYNEQFF.

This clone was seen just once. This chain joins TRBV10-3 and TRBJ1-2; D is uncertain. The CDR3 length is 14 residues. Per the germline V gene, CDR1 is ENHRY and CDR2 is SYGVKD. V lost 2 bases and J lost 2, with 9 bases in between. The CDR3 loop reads CAISERSDNYGYTF. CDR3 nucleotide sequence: TGTGCCATCAGTGAGCGGAGCGACAACTATGGCTACACCTTC.

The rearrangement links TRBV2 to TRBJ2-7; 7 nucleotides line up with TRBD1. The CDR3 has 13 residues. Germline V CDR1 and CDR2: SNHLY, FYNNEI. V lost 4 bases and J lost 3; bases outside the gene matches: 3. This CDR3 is CASSAGTDYEQYF. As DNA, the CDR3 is TGTGCCAGCAGTGCCGGGACAGACTACGAGCAGTACTTC.

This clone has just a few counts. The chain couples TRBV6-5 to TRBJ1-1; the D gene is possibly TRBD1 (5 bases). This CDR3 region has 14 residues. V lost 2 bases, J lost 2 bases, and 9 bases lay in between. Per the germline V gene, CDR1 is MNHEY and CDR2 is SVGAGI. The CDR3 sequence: CASSYGTVNTEAFF. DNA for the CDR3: TGTGCCAGCAGTTACGGGACCGTTAACACTGAAGCTTTCTTT.

The CDR3, as DNA: TGTGCCAGCAGCTACAGCTCTGGGGCCAACGTCCTGACTTTC. As protein: CASSYSSGANVLTF. The V gene is TRBV2, the J gene TRBJ2-6; no clear D gene. The germline CDR1 and CDR2 sequences are SNHLY and FYNNEI. With 6 bases removed from V and 0 bases from J, the gap between germline ends came to 6 bases. This CDR3 has 14 residues.

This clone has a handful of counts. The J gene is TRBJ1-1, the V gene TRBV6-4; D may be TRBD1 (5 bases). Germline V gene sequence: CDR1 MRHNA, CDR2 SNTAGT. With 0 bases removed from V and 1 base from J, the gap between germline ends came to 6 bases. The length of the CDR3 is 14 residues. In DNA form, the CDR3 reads TGTGCCAGCAGTGACTCAGGGGAGAACACTGAAGCTTTCTTT. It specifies CASSDSGENTEAFF.

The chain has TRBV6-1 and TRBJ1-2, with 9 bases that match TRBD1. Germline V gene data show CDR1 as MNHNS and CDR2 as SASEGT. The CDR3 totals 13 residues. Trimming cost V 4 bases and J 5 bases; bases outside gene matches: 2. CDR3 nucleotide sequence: TGTGCCAGCAGTGCCGGACAGGGGTATGGCTACACCTTC. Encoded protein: CASSAGQGYGYTF.

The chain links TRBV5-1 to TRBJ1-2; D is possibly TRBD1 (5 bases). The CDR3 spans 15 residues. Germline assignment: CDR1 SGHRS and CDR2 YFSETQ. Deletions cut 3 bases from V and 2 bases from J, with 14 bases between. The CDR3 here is CASSSDGTVNYGYTF. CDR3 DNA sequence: TGCGCCAGCAGCTCGGACGGGACGGTCAACTATGGCTACACCTTC.

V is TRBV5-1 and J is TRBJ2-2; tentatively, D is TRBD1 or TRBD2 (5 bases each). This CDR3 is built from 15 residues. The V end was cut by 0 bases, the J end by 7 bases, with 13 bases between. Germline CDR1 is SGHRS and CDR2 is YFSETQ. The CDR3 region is CASSLEGTPHGELFF. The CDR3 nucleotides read TGCGCCAGCAGCTTGGAGGGGACCCCCCACGGGGAGCTGTTTTTT. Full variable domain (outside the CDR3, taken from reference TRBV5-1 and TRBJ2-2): KAGVTQTPRYLIKTRGQQVTLSCSPISGHRSVSWYQQTPGQGLQFLFEYFSETQRNKGNFPGRFSGRQFSNSRSEMNVSTLELGDSALYLCASSLEGTPHGELFFGEGSRLTVL.

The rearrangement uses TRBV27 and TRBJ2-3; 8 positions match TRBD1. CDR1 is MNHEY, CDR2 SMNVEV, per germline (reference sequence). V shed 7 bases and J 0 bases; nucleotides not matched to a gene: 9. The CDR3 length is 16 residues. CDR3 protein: CASTLLQGGSTDTQYF. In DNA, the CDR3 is TGTGCCAGCACCCTCCTACAGGGGGGAAGCACAGATACGCAGTATTTT.

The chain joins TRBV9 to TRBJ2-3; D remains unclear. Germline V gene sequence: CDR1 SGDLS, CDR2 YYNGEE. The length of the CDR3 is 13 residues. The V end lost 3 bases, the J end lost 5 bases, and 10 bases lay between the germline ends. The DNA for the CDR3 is TGTGCCAGCAGCGACCAGACGGGAGATACGCAGTATTTT. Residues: CASSDQTGDTQYF.

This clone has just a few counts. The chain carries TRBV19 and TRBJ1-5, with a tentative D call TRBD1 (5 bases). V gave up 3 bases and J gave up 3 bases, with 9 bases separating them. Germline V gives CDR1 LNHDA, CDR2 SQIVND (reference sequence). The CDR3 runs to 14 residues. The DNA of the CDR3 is TGTGCCAGTAGTATTCGGGACTACAATCAGCCCCAGCATTTT. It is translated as CASSIRDYNQPQHF. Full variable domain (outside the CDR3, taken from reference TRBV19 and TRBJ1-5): DGGITQSPKYLFRKEGQNVTLSCEQNLNHDAMYWYRQDPGQGLRLIYYSQIVNDFQKGDIAEGYSVSREKKESFPLTVTSAQKNPTAFYLCASSIRDYNQPQHFGDGTRLSIL.

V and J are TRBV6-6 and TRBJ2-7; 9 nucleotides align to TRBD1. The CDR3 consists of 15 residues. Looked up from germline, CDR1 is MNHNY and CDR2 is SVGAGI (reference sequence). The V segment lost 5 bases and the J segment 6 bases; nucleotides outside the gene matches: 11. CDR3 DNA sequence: TGTGCCAGCAGTCTCTTGGGACAGGGATTTACCGAGCAGTACTTC. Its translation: CASSLLGQGFTEQYF.

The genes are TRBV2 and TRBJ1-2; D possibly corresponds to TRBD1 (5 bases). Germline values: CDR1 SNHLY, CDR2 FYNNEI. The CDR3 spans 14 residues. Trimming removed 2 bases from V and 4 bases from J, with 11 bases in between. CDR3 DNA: TGTGCCAGCAGTGAACTTGGGGCAGTCTATGGCTACACCTTC. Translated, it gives CASSELGAVYGYTF.

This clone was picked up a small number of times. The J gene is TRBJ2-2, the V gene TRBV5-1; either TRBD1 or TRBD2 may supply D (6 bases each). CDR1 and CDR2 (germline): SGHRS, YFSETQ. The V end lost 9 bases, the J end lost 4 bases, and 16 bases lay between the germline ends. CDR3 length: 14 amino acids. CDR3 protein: CATRGQVGTGELFF. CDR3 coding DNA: TGCGCCACCCGGGGGCAGGTGGGCACCGGGGAGCTGTTTTTT.

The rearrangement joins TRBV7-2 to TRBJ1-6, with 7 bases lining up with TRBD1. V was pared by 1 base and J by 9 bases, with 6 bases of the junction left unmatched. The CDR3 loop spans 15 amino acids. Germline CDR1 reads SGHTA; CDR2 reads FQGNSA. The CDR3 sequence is CASSLVGQGGSPLHF. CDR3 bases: TGTGCCAGCAGCTTAGTGGGTCAGGGGGGTTCACCCCTCCACTTT.

In DNA form, the CDR3 reads TGTGCCAGCAGCCCCCGTCCCTCAGATACGCAGTATTTT. Translation: CASSPRPSDTQYF. V usage is TRBV9 and J usage is TRBJ2-3; no reliable D call. The CDR3 totals 13 residues. CDR1 is SGDLS, CDR2 YYNGEE, per germline. Trimming cost V 4 bases and J 4 bases, with 10 bases left between them.

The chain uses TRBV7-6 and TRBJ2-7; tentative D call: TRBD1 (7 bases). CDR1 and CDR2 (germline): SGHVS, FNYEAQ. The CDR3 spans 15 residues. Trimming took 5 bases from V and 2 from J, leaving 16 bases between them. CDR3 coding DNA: TGTGCCAGCAGCCCCAGGGGGGACATCACCTACGAGCAGTACTTC. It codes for CASSPRGDITYEQYF.